The next 18 T cell receptor beta chains were all read from a single sample in a study of OX40 agonist ivuxolimab in advanced cancers. This table comes from immunoSEQ multiplex PCR, and its TCRdb copy is limited to in-frame clones, with some not included. The table has about 82,000 clones, around 84% seen once. This specimen consisted of CD4+ or CD8+ T cells sorted from blood, obtained in a trial of the OX40 agonist ivuxolimab. These receptors were obtained from an adult with an advanced solid tumor such as melanoma, head and neck, liver or kidney cancer.

This chain joins TRBV19 and TRBJ2-1; D uncertain. V dropped 3 bases and J dropped 4 bases, with 4 bases sitting between them. Per germline, CDR1 LNHDA and CDR2 SQIVND (reference sequence). The CDR3 runs 12 residues. This chain's CDR3 is CASSMTYNEQFF. CDR3 bases: TGTGCCAGTAGTATGACTTACAATGAGCAGTTCTTC.

The rearrangement uses TRBV6-5 and TRBJ1-4; D unclear. The CDR3 covers 14 residues. Per the germline V gene, CDR1 is MNHEY and CDR2 is SVGAGI. Trimming removed 5 bases from V and 8 bases from J, with 15 bases in between. The CDR3 bases are TGTGCCAGCAGTGGCAGCATAGAACGAGAAAAACTGTTTTTT. Translation gives CASSGSIEREKLFF.

The J gene is TRBJ2-1, the V gene TRBV30, with 14 bases identical to TRBD2. The CDR3 runs 16 residues. Unmatched junction bases numbered 2, after V lost 1 base and J lost 3 bases. Germline V gene lookup returns CDR1 GTSNPN and CDR2 SVGIG (reference sequence). CDR3 amino acids: CAWSGTSGGRYNEQFF. In DNA form, the CDR3 reads TGTGCCTGGAGTGGGACTAGCGGGGGGCGCTACAATGAGCAGTTCTTC.

The chain couples TRBV29-1 to TRBJ2-7; no firm D call. Germline assignment: CDR1 SQVTM and CDR2 ANQGSEA. V was clipped by 4 bases and J by 5 bases, with 15 bases between them. The CDR3 sequence is 13 residues long. The CDR3 sequence: CSVVVTSGHEQYF. DNA of the CDR3: TGCAGCGTTGTGGTCACCTCAGGCCACGAGCAGTACTTC.

This chain uses TRBV6-6 with TRBJ2-1, with D maybe TRBD2 (6 bases). Trimming took 8 bases from V and 4 from J, leaving 18 bases between them. Germline CDR1 is MNHNY and CDR2 is SVGAGI (reference sequence). The CDR3 is made up of 15 amino acids. For the CDR3, the DNA is TGTGCCAGCGGCCAGAGGGCGGGACTGTACAATGAGCAGTTCTTC. The encoded protein is CASGQRAGLYNEQFF.

DNA of the CDR3: TGTGCCAGCACCACTTTAGCGGGAGGGCCTAAGGAGCAGTACTTC. It translates to CASTTLAGGPKEQYF. The V call is TRBV6-6, the J call TRBJ2-7, with 11 bases aligning to TRBD2. The germline V gene encodes CDR1 MNHNY and CDR2 SVGAGI (reference sequence). This CDR3 region has 15 residues. J was trimmed by 7 bases and V by 7 bases; bases with no gene match: 12.

The genes are TRBV5-1 and TRBJ1-2; D remains unclear. V lost 1 base, J lost 7 bases, and 14 bases lay in between. The CDR3 is made up of 14 amino acids. The germline V gene has CDR1 SGHRS and CDR2 YFSETQ. In DNA, the CDR3 is TGCGCCAGCAGCTTGTGGAACCCGGGAGGTGGCTACACCTTC. This encodes CASSLWNPGGGYTF.

The chain uses TRBV9 and TRBJ2-1; TRBD2 matches at 14 bases. J gave up 5 bases and V 3 bases, and 4 bases lay outside the gene matches. Germline values: CDR1 SGDLS, CDR2 YYNGEE. The CDR3 runs 16 residues. The CDR3 DNA sequence: TGTGCCAGCAGCGCTCGGGGACTAGCGGGAGACAATGAGCAGTTCTTC. This sequence encodes CASSARGLAGDNEQFF.

V and J are TRBV7-2 and TRBJ1-2; TRBD1 aligns across 7 bases. The germline gives CDR1 SGHTA, CDR2 FQGNSA. This CDR3 spans 14 amino acids. Losses at the gene ends were 4 bases for V and 8 bases for J; bases not matched to a gene: 10. CDR3 amino acids: CASSSPRQGGGYTF. In DNA form, the CDR3 reads TGTGCCAGCAGCTCGCCGCGGCAGGGGGGAGGCTACACCTTC.

The gene calls are TRBV29-1 and TRBJ1-5, with D possibly matching TRBD1 (5 bases). CDR1 is SQVTM, CDR2 ANQGSEA, per germline. The CDR3 is made up of 12 amino acids. V dropped 4 bases and J dropped 5 bases, with 9 bases sitting between them. The CDR3: CSVGGDDQPQHF. DNA for the CDR3: TGCAGCGTTGGTGGGGACGATCAGCCCCAGCATTTT.

The chain recombines TRBV6-5 with TRBJ1-1; D is possibly TRBD1 (6 bases). This CDR3 contains 15 residues. The germline gives CDR1 MNHEY, CDR2 SVGAGI. The V end was cut by 2 bases, the J end by 4 bases, with 14 bases between. CDR3 nucleotides: TGTGCCAGCAGTTACGGCAGGGGTAGTTTCACTGAAGCTTTCTTT. It is translated as CASSYGRGSFTEAFF.

The chain uses TRBV7-2 and TRBJ2-3; D assignment may be TRBD1 or TRBD2 (5 bases each). The CDR3 spans 16 residues. Germline V lookup: CDR1 SGHTA, CDR2 FQGNSA. Trimming removed 1 base at V and 0 bases at J, with 11 bases between. As DNA, the CDR3 is TGTGCCAGCAGCTTAGTTGGGACGGGTAGCACAGATACGCAGTATTTT. This translates into CASSLVGTGSTDTQYF.

The rearrangement joins TRBV27 to TRBJ1-3; D is undetermined. V was cut by 8 bases and J by 0 bases, with 14 bases left in between. The CDR3 is made up of 15 amino acids. CDR1 MNHEY and CDR2 SMNVEV come from the germline V gene (reference sequence). CDR3 coding DNA: TGTGCCAGCGGATCAAAGACTCGCTCTGGAAACACCATATATTTT. This translates into CASGSKTRSGNTIYF.

This clone was counted only a few times. V usage is TRBV15 and J usage is TRBJ1-5; the D gene is possibly TRBD1 (6 bases). The CDR3 is 14 amino acids. The germline CDR1 and CDR2 sequences are LNHNV and YYDKDF (reference sequence). With 1 base removed from V and 5 bases from J, the gap between germline ends came to 9 bases. The CDR3 reads CATSRVQGYQPQHF. CDR3 nucleotides: TGTGCCACCAGCAGAGTACAGGGTTATCAGCCCCAGCATTTT. The whole variable domain, filled in from reference TRBV15 and TRBJ1-5, reads DAMVIQNPRYQVTQFGKPVTLSCSQTLNHNVMYWYQQKSSQAPKLLFHYYDKDFNNEADTPDNFQSRRPNTSFCFLDIRSPGLGDTAMYLCATSRVQGYQPQHFGDGTRLSIL.

The chain employs TRBV20-1 and TRBJ1-1, with a possible D match to TRBD1 (5 bases). The CDR3 runs to 11 residues. Germline V lookup: CDR1 DFQATT, CDR2 SNEGSKA (reference sequence). Trimming took off 5 bases at V and 3 bases at J, with 7 bases between the two ends. In DNA, the CDR3 is TGCAGTGCTGTCAGGGACACTGAAGCTTTCTTT. It codes for CSAVRDTEAFF.

V is TRBV5-1 and J is TRBJ2-7, with TRBD2 matching over 10 bases. The V gene end was trimmed by 4 bases and the J gene end by 0 bases; junction bases not matched to a gene: 7. Germline V gives CDR1 SGHRS, CDR2 YFSETQ. The CDR3 spans 16 residues. CDR3 region: CASSAGLADSSYEQYF. The CDR3 region has the DNA TGCGCCAGCAGCGCCGGACTAGCGGATAGCTCCTACGAGCAGTACTTC.

The chain carries TRBV10-3 and TRBJ2-5; D gene uncertain. Per germline, CDR1 ENHRY and CDR2 SYGVKD. The germline V and J ends were trimmed by 3 bases and 2 bases, with 1 base remaining between them. The CDR3 totals 11 residues. The CDR3 region is CAISDQETQYF. The CDR3 nucleotides read TGTGCCATCAGTGATCAAGAGACCCAGTACTTC.

This chain uses TRBV11-2 with TRBJ2-5; possibly TRBD2 for D (5 bases). This CDR3 region has 12 residues. CDR1 SGHAT and CDR2 FQNNGV come from the germline V gene. Trimming removed 5 bases at V and 4 bases at J, with 8 bases between. In nucleotides, the CDR3 is TGTGCCAGCAGCCCCAGCGGAGAGACCCAGTACTTC. Translating gives CASSPSGETQYF.